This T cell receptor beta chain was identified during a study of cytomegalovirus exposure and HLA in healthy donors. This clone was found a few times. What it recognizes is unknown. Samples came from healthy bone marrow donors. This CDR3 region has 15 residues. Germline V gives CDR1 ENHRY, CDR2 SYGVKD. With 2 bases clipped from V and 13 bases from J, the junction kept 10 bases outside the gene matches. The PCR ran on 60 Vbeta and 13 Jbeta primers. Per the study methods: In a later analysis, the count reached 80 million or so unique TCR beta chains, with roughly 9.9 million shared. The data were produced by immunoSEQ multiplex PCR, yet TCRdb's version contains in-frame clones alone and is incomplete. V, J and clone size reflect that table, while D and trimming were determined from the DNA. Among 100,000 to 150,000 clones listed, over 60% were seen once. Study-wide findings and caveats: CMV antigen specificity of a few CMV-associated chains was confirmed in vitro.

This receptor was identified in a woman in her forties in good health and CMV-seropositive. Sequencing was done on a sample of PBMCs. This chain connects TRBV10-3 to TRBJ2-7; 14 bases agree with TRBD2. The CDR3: CAISETGTSGGNSYF. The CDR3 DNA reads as TGTGCCATCAGTGAGACAGGGACTAGCGGGGGCAACTCATACTTC.